This TCR beta chain emerged from a study of breast tumors, draining lymph nodes, adjacent tissues. This clonotype has a count of ten or more. The lymph nodes were axillary draining lymph nodes from breast cancer patients. CDR3 length: 16 residues. The germline gives CDR1 LNHDA, CDR2 SQIVND (reference sequence). V lost 1 base, J lost 8 bases, and 18 bases lay in between. TCRdb itself ran the multiplex PCR reads through MiXCR, one entry per CDR3 protein. The sample has about 110,000 distinct CDR3 sequences; about 29% are singletons. Sequenced: axillary lymph node tissue. The chain is built from TRBV19 and TRBJ1-5, with D possibly TRBD1 on 5 matching bases. This receptor was obtained from a female donor with breast cancer. Some clones in this sample may be carry-over from other donors' samples. The CDR3 sequence is CASSIGGRVGLKPQHF. The CDR3, as DNA: TGTGCCAGTAGTATAGGGGGCCGAGTGGGCCTAAAGCCCCAGCATTTT.